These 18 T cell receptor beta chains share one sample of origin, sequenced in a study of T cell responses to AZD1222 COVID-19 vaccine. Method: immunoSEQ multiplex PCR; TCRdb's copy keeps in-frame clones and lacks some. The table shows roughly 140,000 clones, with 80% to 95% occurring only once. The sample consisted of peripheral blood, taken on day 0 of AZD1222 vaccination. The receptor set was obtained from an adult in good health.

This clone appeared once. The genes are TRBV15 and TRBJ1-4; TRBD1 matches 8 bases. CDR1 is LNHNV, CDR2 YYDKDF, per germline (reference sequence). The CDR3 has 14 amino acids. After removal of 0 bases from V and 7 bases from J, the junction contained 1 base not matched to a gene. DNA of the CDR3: TGTGCCACCAGCAGAGATACAGGGGGTGAAAAACTGTTTTTT. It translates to CATSRDTGGEKLFF.

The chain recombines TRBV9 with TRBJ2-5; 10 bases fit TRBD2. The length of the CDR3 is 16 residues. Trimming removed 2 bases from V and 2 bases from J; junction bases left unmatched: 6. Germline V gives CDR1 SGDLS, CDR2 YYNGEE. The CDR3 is CASSVGLTSGQETQYF. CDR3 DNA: TGTGCCAGCAGCGTGGGCTTGACTAGCGGGCAAGAGACCCAGTACTTC.

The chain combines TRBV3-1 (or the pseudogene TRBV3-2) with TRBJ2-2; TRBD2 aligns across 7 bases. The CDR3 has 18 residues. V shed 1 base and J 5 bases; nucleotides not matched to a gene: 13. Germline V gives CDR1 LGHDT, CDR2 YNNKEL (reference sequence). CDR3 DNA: TGTGCCAGCAGCCAAGTATTCAGTAGAAGCGGGAAGACCGGGGAGCTGTTTTTT. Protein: CASSQVFSRSGKTGELFF.

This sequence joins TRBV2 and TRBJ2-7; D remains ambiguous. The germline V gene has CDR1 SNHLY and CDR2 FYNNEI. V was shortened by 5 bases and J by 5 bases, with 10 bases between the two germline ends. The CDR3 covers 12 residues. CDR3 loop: CASSSPTDEQYF. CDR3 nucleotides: TGTGCCAGCAGTAGTCCCACGGACGAGCAGTACTTC.

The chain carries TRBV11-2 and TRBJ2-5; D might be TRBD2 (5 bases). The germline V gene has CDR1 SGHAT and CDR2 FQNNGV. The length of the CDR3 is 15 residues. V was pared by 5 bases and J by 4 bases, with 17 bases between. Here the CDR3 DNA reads TGTGCCAGCAGCCAGAGACTATCCCAAGGAGAGACCCAGTACTTC. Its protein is CASSQRLSQGETQYF.

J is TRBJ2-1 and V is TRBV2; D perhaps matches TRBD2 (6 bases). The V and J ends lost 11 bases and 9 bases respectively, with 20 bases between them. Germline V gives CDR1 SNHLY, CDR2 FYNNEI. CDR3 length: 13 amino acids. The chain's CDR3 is CAGRGAMRGEQFF. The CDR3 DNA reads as TGTGCCGGGCGCGGGGCAATGAGGGGTGAGCAGTTCTTC. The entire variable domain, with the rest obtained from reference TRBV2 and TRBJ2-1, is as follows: EPEVTQTPSHQVTQMGQEVILRCVPISNHLYFYWYRQILGQKVEFLVSFYNNEISEKSEIFDDQFSVERPDGSNFTLKIRSTKLEDSAMYFCAGRGAMRGEQFFGPGTRLTVL.

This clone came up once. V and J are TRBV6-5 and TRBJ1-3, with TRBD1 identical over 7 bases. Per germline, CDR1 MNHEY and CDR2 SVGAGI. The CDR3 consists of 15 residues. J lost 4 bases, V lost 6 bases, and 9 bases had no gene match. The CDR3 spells CASSEARGDGNTIYF. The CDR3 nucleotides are TGTGCCAGCAGCGAGGCCAGGGGGGACGGAAACACCATATATTTT.

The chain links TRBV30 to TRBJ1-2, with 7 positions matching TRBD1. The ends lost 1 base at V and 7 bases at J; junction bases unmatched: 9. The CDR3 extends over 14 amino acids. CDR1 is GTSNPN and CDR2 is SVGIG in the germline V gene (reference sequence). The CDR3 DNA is TGTGCCTGGAGTGCCCCTTACAGGGGAGGTGGCTACACCTTC. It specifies CAWSAPYRGGGYTF.

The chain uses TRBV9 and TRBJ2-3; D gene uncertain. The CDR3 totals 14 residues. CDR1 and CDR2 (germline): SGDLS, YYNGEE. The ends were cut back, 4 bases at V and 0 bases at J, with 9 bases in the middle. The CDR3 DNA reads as TGTGCCAGCAGCCCCCAGCCTAGCACAGATACGCAGTATTTT. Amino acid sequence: CASSPQPSTDTQYF.

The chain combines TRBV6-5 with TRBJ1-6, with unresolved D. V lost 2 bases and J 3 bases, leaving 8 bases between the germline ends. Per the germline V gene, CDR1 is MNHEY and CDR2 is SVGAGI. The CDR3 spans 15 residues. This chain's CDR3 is CASSYGEGYNSPLHF. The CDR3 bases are TGTGCCAGCAGTTACGGGGAGGGCTATAATTCACCCCTCCACTTT.

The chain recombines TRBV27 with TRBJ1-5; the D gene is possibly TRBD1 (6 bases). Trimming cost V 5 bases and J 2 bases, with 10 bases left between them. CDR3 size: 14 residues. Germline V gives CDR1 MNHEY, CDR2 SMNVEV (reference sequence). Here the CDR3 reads CASSQGRRNQPQHF. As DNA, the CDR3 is TGTGCCAGCAGTCAGGGGCGACGCAATCAGCCCCAGCATTTT.

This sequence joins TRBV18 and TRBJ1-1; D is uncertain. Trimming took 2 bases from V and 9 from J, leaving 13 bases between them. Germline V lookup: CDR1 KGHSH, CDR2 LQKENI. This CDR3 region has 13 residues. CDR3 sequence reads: CASSPMETVKAFF. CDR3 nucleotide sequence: TGTGCCAGCTCACCAATGGAAACTGTCAAAGCTTTCTTT.

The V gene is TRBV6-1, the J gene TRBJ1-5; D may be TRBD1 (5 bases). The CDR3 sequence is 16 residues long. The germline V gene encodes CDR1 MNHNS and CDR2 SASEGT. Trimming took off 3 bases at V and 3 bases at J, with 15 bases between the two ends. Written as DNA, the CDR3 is TGTGCCAGCAGTGAGAGACAGCCCCACTACAATCAGCCCCAGCATTTT. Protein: CASSERQPHYNQPQHF.

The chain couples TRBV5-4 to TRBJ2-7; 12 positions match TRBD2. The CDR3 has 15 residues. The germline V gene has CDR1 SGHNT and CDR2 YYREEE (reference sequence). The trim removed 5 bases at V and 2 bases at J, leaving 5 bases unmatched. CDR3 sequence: CASSSGLAGPYEQYF. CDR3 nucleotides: TGTGCCAGCAGTTCTGGACTAGCGGGACCCTACGAGCAGTACTTC.

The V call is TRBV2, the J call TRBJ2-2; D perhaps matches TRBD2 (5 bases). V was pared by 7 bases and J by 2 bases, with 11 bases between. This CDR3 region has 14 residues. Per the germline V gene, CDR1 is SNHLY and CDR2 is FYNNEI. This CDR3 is CASKEVANTGELFF. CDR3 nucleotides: TGTGCCAGCAAGGAGGTCGCCAACACCGGGGAGCTGTTTTTT.

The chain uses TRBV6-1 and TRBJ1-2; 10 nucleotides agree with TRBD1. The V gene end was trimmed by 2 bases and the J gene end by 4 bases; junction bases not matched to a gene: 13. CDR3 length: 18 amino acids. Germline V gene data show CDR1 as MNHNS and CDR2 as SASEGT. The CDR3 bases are TGTGCCAGCAGTGAACCGAATCCGGGACAGGGGCTGAGCTATGGCTACACCTTC. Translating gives CASSEPNPGQGLSYGYTF.

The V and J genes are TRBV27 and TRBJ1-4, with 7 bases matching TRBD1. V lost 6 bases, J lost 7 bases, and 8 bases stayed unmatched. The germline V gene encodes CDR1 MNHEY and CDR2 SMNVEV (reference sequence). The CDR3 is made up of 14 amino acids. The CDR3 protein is CASRQTGYGEKLFF. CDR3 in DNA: TGTGCCAGCAGACAGACAGGGTACGGTGAAAAACTGTTTTTT.

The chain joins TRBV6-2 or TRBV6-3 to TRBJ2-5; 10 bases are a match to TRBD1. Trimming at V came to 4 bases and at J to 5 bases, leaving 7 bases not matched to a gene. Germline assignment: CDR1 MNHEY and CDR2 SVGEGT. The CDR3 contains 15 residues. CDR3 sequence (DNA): TGTGCCAGCAGTTCCCTGGGACAGGGGCGGGAGACCCAGTACTTC. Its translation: CASSSLGQGRETQYF.